This T cell receptor (beta chain) came from a study of OX40 agonist ivuxolimab in advanced cancers. Study at large: Patients got intravenous ivuxolimab at 0.01 to 10 mg/kg every 2 weeks. Patients receiving dose escalation had hepatocellular carcinoma, melanoma, renal cell or head and neck cancer.

Germline CDR1 SGHRS, CDR2 YFSETQ. The CDR3 is 15 amino acids. V lost 4 bases, J lost 0 bases, and 2 bases stayed unmatched. The study, taken as a whole, reports: CD4+ T cells averaged fewer expanded clones than CD8+ T cells. At 0.1 to 3.0 mg/kg, CD4+ and CD8+ blood T cells expanded clonally by week 6.

Clones were sequenced by immunoSEQ multiplex PCR, and TCRdb holds only the in-frame ones, with some missing. The sample has approximately 89,000 clones, about 86% seen once. Details on this clone: As yet, its antigen is unknown.

The material was CD4+ or CD8+ T cells sorted from blood, obtained in a trial of the OX40 agonist ivuxolimab. The chain carries TRBV5-1 and TRBJ2-3, with 10 bases fitting TRBD2. The TCR sequence derives from an adult with an advanced solid tumor such as melanoma, head and neck, liver or kidney cancer. This chain's CDR3 is CASSDSGRSTDTQYF. In nucleotides, the CDR3 is TGCGCCAGCAGCGATAGCGGGAGGAGCACAGATACGCAGTATTTT.